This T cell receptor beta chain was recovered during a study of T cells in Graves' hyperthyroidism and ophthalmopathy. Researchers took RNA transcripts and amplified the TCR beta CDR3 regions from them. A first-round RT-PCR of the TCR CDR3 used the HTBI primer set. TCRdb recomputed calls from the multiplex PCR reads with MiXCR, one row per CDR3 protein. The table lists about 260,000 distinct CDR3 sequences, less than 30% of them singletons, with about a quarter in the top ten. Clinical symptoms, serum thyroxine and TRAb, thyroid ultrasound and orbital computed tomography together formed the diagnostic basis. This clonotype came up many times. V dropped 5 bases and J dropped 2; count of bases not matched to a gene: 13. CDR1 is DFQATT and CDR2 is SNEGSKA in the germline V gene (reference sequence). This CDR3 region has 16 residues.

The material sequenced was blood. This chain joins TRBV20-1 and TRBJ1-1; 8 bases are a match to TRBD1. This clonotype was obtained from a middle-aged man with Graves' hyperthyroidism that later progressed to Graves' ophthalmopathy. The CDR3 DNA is TGCAGTGCTGAAGGGACAGGCACAAGCTTAAACACTGAAGCTTTCTTT. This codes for CSAEGTGTSLNTEAFF.